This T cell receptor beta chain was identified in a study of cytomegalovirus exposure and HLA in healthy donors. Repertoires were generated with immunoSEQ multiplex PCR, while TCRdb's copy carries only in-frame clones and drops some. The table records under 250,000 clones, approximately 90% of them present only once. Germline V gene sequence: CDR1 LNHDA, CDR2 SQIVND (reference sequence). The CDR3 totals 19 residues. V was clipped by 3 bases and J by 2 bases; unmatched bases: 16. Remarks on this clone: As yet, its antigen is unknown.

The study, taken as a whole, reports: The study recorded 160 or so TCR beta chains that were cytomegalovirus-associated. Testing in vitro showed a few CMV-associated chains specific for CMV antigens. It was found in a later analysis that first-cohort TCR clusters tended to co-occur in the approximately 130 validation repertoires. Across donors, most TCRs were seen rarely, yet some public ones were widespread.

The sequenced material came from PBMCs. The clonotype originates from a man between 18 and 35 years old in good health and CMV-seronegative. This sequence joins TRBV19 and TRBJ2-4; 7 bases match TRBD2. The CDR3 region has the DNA TGTGCCAGTAGTATCCCCCGGAAAACTAGCGCTGAAACCAAAAACATTCAGTACTTC. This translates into CASSIPRKTSAETKNIQYF.